This T cell receptor beta chain comes out of a study of technical replicates of blood from a few donors. Germline assignment: CDR1 SNHLY and CDR2 FYNNEI. The CDR3 totals 11 residues. Trimming removed 7 bases from V and 5 bases from J, with 9 bases in between. Repertoires were generated with immunoSEQ multiplex PCR, while TCRdb's copy carries only in-frame clones and drops some. Of about 73,000 clones listed, roughly 90% are singletons. The chain joins TRBV2 to TRBJ2-7; D is unclear. This sequence originates from a human donor in good health. Some clones in this sample may be carry-over from other donors' samples. The material sequenced was PBMCs. The DNA for the CDR3 is TGTGCCAGCATGTTTGTCGACGAGCAGTACTTC. It translates to CASMFVDEQYF.